This T cell receptor beta chain was retrieved from a study of follicular helper T cells after annual influenza vaccination. As for the study in general: After each seasonal flu vaccination, blood came on days 0, 7 and 28. Some donors were sampled over the 2013-2014, 2014-2015 and 2015-2016 vaccinations. Findings and caveats of the study: ICOS+CD38+ cTfh clonality tracked population frequency, and its change tracked circulating plasmablast change. Day 7 ICOS+CD38+ clones were most often found later in ICOS-CD38- cTfh cells.

From germline, CDR1 is SGHRS and CDR2 YFSETQ. The length of the CDR3 is 14 residues. V lost 1 base and J 2 bases, leaving 9 bases between the germline ends. This clone has only a few counts. Its matching antigen is unknown. TCRdb's table, derived via immunoSEQ multiplex PCR, lists solely in-frame clones and lacks some. In the table there are some 10,000 clones, around four fifths of which are singletons. This specimen consisted of CXCR5- memory CD4+ T cells sorted from blood, obtained 6 weeks after influenza vaccination. V is TRBV5-1 and J is TRBJ1-2, with D hard to call. The sequence derives from an adult who received the influenza vaccine. The CDR3 nucleotides are TGCGCCAGCAGCTTGAAGGAATCAAACTATGGCTACACCTTC. As protein: CASSLKESNYGYTF.